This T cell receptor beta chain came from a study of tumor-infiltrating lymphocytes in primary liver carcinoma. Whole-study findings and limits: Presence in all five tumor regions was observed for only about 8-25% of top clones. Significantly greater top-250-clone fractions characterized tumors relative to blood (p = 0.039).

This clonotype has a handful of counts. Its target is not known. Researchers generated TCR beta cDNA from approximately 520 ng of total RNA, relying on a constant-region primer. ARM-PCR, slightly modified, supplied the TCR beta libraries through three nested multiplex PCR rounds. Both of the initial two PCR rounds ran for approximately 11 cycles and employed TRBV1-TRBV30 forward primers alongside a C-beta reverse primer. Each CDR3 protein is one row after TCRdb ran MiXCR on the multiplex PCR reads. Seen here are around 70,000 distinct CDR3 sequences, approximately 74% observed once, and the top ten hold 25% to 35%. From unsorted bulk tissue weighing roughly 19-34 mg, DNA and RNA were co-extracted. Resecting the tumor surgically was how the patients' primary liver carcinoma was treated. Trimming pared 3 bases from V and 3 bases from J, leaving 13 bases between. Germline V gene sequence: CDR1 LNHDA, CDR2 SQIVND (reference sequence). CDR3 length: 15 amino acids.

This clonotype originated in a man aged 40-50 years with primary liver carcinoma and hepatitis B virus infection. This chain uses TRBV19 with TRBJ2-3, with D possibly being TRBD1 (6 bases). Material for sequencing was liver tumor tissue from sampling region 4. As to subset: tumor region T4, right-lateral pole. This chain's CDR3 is CASSIVARGTDTQYF. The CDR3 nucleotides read TGTGCCAGTAGTATCGTGGCCAGGGGAACAGATACGCAGTATTTT.